The 8 T cell receptor beta chains given below trace back to one sample, sequenced in a study of blood T cell repertoires in COVID-19. The table came from immunoSEQ multiplex PCR; TCRdb's copy has only in-frame clones and leaves some out. The sample lists 64,000 or so clones, roughly 85% occurring once. The sample was peripheral blood. These receptors were collected from a man between 40 and 49 years old with acute or convalescent COVID-19.

The rearrangement joins TRBV5-6 to TRBJ1-6; 11 nucleotides match TRBD1. The CDR3 is made up of 16 amino acids. Looked up from germline, CDR1 is SGHDT and CDR2 is YYEEEE. V gave up 4 bases and J gave up 7 bases; unmatched junction bases: 7. CDR3 coding DNA: TGTGCCAGCAGCGGGCGGACAGGGGGCGTAAATTCACCCCTCCACTTT. It translates to CASSGRTGGVNSPLHF.

The chain joins TRBV5-1 to TRBJ1-1; D unclear. V was pared by 0 bases and J by 3 bases, with 9 bases between. CDR3 length: 14 amino acids. Germline CDR1 reads SGHRS; CDR2 reads YFSETQ. In nucleotides, the CDR3 is TGCGCCAGCAGCTTGGCCGGGTGGGACACTGAAGCTTTCTTT. Its protein is CASSLAGWDTEAFF.

This chain uses TRBV2 with TRBJ2-3; 10 positions match TRBD2. The V gene's germline CDR1 is SNHLY and CDR2 FYNNEI. The junction had 4 bases not matched to a gene; V was cut back by 4 bases and J by 0 bases. The CDR3 is 16 amino acids. In DNA, the CDR3 is TGTGCCAGCAGTGGGACTAGCGGCCTTAGCACAGATACGCAGTATTTT. This codes for CASSGTSGLSTDTQYF. Full variable domain (rest looked up from reference TRBV2 and TRBJ2-3): EPEVTQTPSHQVTQMGQEVILRCVPISNHLYFYWYRQILGQKVEFLVSFYNNEISEKSEIFDDQFSVERPDGSNFTLKIRSTKLEDSAMYFCASSGTSGLSTDTQYFGPGTRLTVL.

The chain recombines TRBV30 with TRBJ1-6; possible D gene TRBD1, 6 bases. The CDR3 runs 16 residues. CDR1 is GTSNPN, CDR2 SVGIG, per germline (reference sequence). Trimming took 1 base from V and 0 from J, leaving 10 bases between them. This CDR3 reads CAWSARTASYNSPLHF. In DNA, the CDR3 is TGTGCCTGGAGTGCGAGGACAGCCTCCTATAATTCACCCCTCCACTTT.

A single count supports this clone. The chain recombines TRBV5-8 with TRBJ2-5; unclear D gene. CDR3 size: 16 residues. The V gene lost 0 bases and the J gene lost 2 bases, with 14 bases spanning the gap. The germline V gene encodes CDR1 SGHTS and CDR2 YDEGEE. The CDR3 protein is CASSLAQYRIQETQYF. In DNA, the CDR3 is TGTGCCAGCAGCTTGGCACAGTATCGTATTCAAGAGACCCAGTACTTC.

This clone was picked up a small number of times. This chain connects TRBV12-5 to TRBJ1-5; 7 bases match TRBD1. The V gene end was trimmed by 4 bases and the J gene end by 6 bases; junction bases not matched to a gene: 12. Germline values: CDR1 LGHNT, CDR2 FRNRAP. The CDR3 totals 16 residues. The DNA of the CDR3 is TGTGCTAGTGGTTCCCTCCGGACAGGCACGTTTCAGCCCCAGCATTTT. This codes for CASGSLRTGTFQPQHF.

The chain joins TRBV6-6 to TRBJ1-6; the D gene is possibly TRBD1 (5 bases). The V end lost 5 bases, the J end lost 3 bases, and 20 bases lay between the germline ends. The CDR3 contains 18 residues. Germline CDR1 MNHNY, CDR2 SVGAGI (reference sequence). The CDR3 DNA sequence: TGTGCCAGCAGTCCCCGAATGCCGCAGGGTATCTATAATTCACCCCTCCACTTT. Amino acid sequence: CASSPRMPQGIYNSPLHF.

This chain joins TRBV5-8 and TRBJ2-7, with 9 bases identical to TRBD1. The germline gives CDR1 SGHTS, CDR2 YDEGEE. With V trimmed by 1 base and J by 9 bases, 5 bases remained unmatched. This CDR3 is 13 amino acids long. The CDR3 nucleotides read TGTGCCAGCAGCTTGAACAGGGGGCGCGGGCAGTACTTC. Translated, it gives CASSLNRGRGQYF. The full variable domain, with the rest looked up from reference TRBV5-8 and TRBJ2-7, is EAGVTQSPTHLIKTRGQQATLRCSPISGHTSVYWYQQALGLGLQFLLWYDEGEERNRGNFPPRFSGRQFPNYSSELNVNALELEDSALYLCASSLNRGRGQYFGPGTRLTVT.